In its sample, the clone carrying this T cell receptor beta chain was seen a few times. As yet, its antigen is unknown. Other DNA sequences within the sample encode an identical CDR3. Researchers gathered lesional scalp punch biopsies and peripheral blood from patients with alopecia areata. The V and J ends lost 2 bases and 5 bases respectively, with 8 bases between them. The CDR3 sequence is 13 residues long. Germline assignment: CDR1 SGHRS and CDR2 YFSETQ. Sequencing templates came from extracted RNA that was reverse transcribed into cDNA. Generated by immunoSEQ multiplex PCR, the TCRdb table keeps only in-frame clones and is missing some. The data show roughly 140,000 clones, approximately 50% seen once. This sample was taken from a study of CD8+ T cells in alopecia areata. Study information: Each of the treated patients was given oral tofacitinib, 5 to 10 mg twice daily, for moderate-to-severe alopecia areata.

Regarding the study as a whole: Affected scalp, especially in alopecia totalis/universalis, had a higher clonality than normal scalp did.

This sequence originates from a human donor with alopecia areata. Source: CD4+ T cells sorted from blood, taken at week 0. The chain links TRBV5-1 to TRBJ2-1, with D uncertain. The CDR3 nucleotides are TGCGCCAGCAGCTTAGGCCTGAACAATGAGCAGTTCTTC. Its translation: CASSLGLNNEQFF.